These 17 T cell receptor beta chains share one sample of origin, sequenced in a study of OX40 agonist ivuxolimab in advanced cancers. This table comes from immunoSEQ multiplex PCR, and its TCRdb copy is limited to in-frame clones, with some not included. This sample has tens of thousands of clones, with roughly 90% found just once. This specimen was CD4+ or CD8+ T cells sorted from blood, taken in a trial of the OX40 agonist ivuxolimab. All receptors come from an adult with an advanced solid tumor such as melanoma, head and neck, liver or kidney cancer.

A single count supports this clone. The rearrangement uses TRBV4-1 and TRBJ1-2; no definite D call. Looked up from germline, CDR1 is MGHRA and CDR2 is YSYEKL. This CDR3 comprises 13 residues. V shed 6 bases and J shed 7 bases, with 15 bases lying between them. This chain's CDR3 is CASSSLSGSGYTF. CDR3 DNA: TGCGCCAGCAGTTCCTTGAGCGGCAGTGGCTACACCTTC.

This clone has only one observation. The V gene is TRBV5-6, the J gene TRBJ2-7; 9 nucleotides align to TRBD2. The V gene's germline CDR1 is SGHDT and CDR2 YYEEEE. The trim removed 0 bases at V and 0 bases at J, leaving 1 base unmatched. This CDR3 region has 15 residues. The CDR3 reads CASSLGLADSYEQYF. The DNA for the CDR3 is TGTGCCAGCAGCTTGGGACTAGCGGACTCCTACGAGCAGTACTTC.

This rearrangement joins TRBV7-2 to TRBJ1-2; D remains unclear. This CDR3 has 15 residues. Germline loops: CDR1 SGHTA, CDR2 FQGNSA. The V end lost 5 bases, the J end lost 2 bases, and 15 bases lay between the germline ends. CDR3 bases: TGTGCCAGCAGCGGGGTTGGGGAGGCAAACTATGGCTACACCTTC. Its translation: CASSGVGEANYGYTF.

The chain joins TRBV7-9 to TRBJ2-5; 14 nucleotides match TRBD2. The CDR3 runs 15 residues. Germline V gene lookup returns CDR1 SEHNR and CDR2 FQNEAQ (reference sequence). V gave up 4 bases and J gave up 3 bases; unmatched junction bases: 1. The CDR3 loop reads CASSSTSGREETQYF. In DNA, the CDR3 is TGTGCCAGCAGCTCGACTAGCGGGAGGGAAGAGACCCAGTACTTC. Full variable domain (rest looked up from reference TRBV7-9 and TRBJ2-5): DTGVSQNPRHKITKRGQNVTFRCDPISEHNRLYWYRQTLGQGPEFLTYFQNEAQLEKSRLLSDRFSAERPKGSFSTLEIQRTEQGDSAMYLCASSSTSGREETQYFGPGTRLLVL.

DNA of the CDR3: TGCGCCAGCAGTTTCCAGGGGGTAGGCACAGATACGCAGTATTTT. Its translation: CASSFQGVGTDTQYF. The chain has TRBV5-1 and TRBJ2-3, with 7 bases matching TRBD1. From germline, CDR1 is SGHRS and CDR2 YFSETQ. J gave up 1 base and V 5 bases, and 7 bases lay outside the gene matches. The CDR3 runs 15 residues.

V gene TRBV7-2 combines with J gene TRBJ2-7, with TRBD1 identical over 12 bases. V lost 5 bases, J lost 0 bases, and 8 bases stayed unmatched. CDR1 SGHTA and CDR2 FQGNSA come from the germline V gene. The length of the CDR3 is 17 residues. The CDR3 sequence is CASSASGTGGLSYEQYF. CDR3 DNA sequence: TGTGCCAGCAGCGCATCAGGGACAGGGGGCCTCTCCTACGAGCAGTACTTC.

The gene calls are TRBV29-1 and TRBJ2-1, with a possible D match to TRBD1 (6 bases). The CDR3 runs to 13 residues. Germline lookup yields CDR1 SQVTM and CDR2 ANQGSEA. Trimming left V 4 bases short and J 3 bases short, with 10 bases between. The CDR3 DNA sequence: TGCAGCGTTGCAGGGGAGAGCTACAATGAGCAGTTCTTC. Residues: CSVAGESYNEQFF.

The genes are TRBV18 and TRBJ1-2, with D unclear. Trimming took off 4 bases at V and 4 bases at J, with 13 bases between the two ends. Germline V gives CDR1 KGHSH, CDR2 LQKENI. The CDR3 covers 14 residues. As DNA, the CDR3 is TGTGCCAGCTCACGGACGGCCGAGGGCTATGGCTACACCTTC. It is translated as CASSRTAEGYGYTF.

The rearrangement uses TRBV7-2 and TRBJ1-5; D gene uncertain. The V gene lost 2 bases and the J gene lost 2 bases, with 16 bases spanning the gap. This CDR3 spans 17 amino acids. Germline loops: CDR1 SGHTA, CDR2 FQGNSA. CDR3 bases: TGTGCCAGCAGCTTATGGGCTTCGTCGGCGGGCAATCAGCCCCAGCATTTT. This encodes CASSLWASSAGNQPQHF.

The chain uses TRBV14 and TRBJ2-2; 10 positions match TRBD1. Trimming took 5 bases from V and 6 from J; bases not matched to a gene: 9. The V gene's germline CDR1 is SGHDN and CDR2 FVKESK. This CDR3 is 16 amino acids long. The DNA of the CDR3 is TGTGCCAGCAGCGTCACCGGGACAGGGGTGGCCGGGGAGCTGTTTTTT. This translates into CASSVTGTGVAGELFF.

This sequence joins TRBV7-3 and TRBJ2-6; the D is unclear. The CDR3 sequence is 13 residues long. Germline loops: CDR1 SGHTA, CDR2 FQGTGA. V shed 2 bases and J shed 2 bases, with 1 base lying between them. The CDR3 coding sequence is TGTGCCAGCAGCTTACCTGGGGCCAACGTCCTGACTTTC. Its translation is CASSLPGANVLTF.

DNA of the CDR3: TGTGCCAGCAGCCTTCGGGGGAGTGTCGATGAAAAACTGTTTTTT. Translating it yields CASSLRGSVDEKLFF. V usage is TRBV7-2 and J usage is TRBJ1-4; tentative D call: TRBD1 (5 bases). This CDR3 contains 15 residues. The germline V and J ends were trimmed by 5 bases and 6 bases, with 16 bases remaining between them. Germline lookup yields CDR1 SGHTA and CDR2 FQGNSA.

The sample holds one count of this clone. CDR3 in DNA: TGTGCCAGCAGGATAGACAGGACCAACACTGAAGCTTTCTTT. This gives the protein CASRIDRTNTEAFF. The genes are TRBV6-1 and TRBJ1-1; TRBD1 is a possible D gene (6 bases). The V and J ends lost 6 bases and 2 bases respectively, with 13 bases between them. There are 14 residues in the CDR3. CDR1 and CDR2 (germline): MNHNS, SASEGT.

The chain recombines TRBV20-1 with TRBJ2-7, with D perhaps matching TRBD2 (5 bases). The germline CDR1 and CDR2 sequences are DFQATT and SNEGSKA (reference sequence). This CDR3 region has 11 residues. V was pared by 1 base and J by 4 bases, with 5 bases between. This CDR3 reads CSARAGYEQYF. In nucleotides, the CDR3 is TGCAGTGCTAGAGCGGGATACGAGCAGTACTTC.

The chain joins TRBV4-1 to TRBJ1-5; the D gene is possibly TRBD1 (5 bases). Per the germline V gene, CDR1 is MGHRA and CDR2 is YSYEKL. Trimming removed 4 bases at V and 7 bases at J, with 17 bases between. This CDR3 comprises 15 residues. The CDR3 is CASSLNSQGRQPQHF. CDR3 sequence (DNA): TGCGCCAGCAGCCTGAACTCCCAGGGAAGACAGCCCCAGCATTTT.

Only one count was recorded for this clone. The chain is built from TRBV19 and TRBJ2-1, with 10 bases lining up with TRBD1. Germline values: CDR1 LNHDA, CDR2 SQIVND (reference sequence). V lost 3 bases and J lost 7; bases outside the gene matches: 3. CDR3 length: 14 amino acids. CDR3 DNA sequence: TGTGCCAGTAGTATCGGACAGGGGGTAAATGAGCAGTTCTTC. Residues: CASSIGQGVNEQFF.

This chain connects TRBV28 to TRBJ2-7; 12 nucleotides line up with TRBD2. The CDR3 runs 16 residues. J gave up 6 bases and V 3 bases, and 9 bases lay outside the gene matches. Germline V gives CDR1 MDHEN, CDR2 SYDVKM. Here the CDR3 DNA reads TGTGCCAGCAGTTTCCCGCGGACTAGCGGGACAGGCGAGCAGTACTTC. Translated: CASSFPRTSGTGEQYF.